What follows are 15 T cell receptor beta chains derived from one specimen sequenced in a study of technical replicates of blood from four donors. Clones were read by immunoSEQ multiplex PCR, and TCRdb kept only the in-frame ones, dropping some. The table lists 55,000 to 80,000 clones, 93% of them singletons. The sequenced material came from T cells isolated from PBMCs. These receptors all come from a human donor in good health.

J is TRBJ2-7 and V is TRBV9; tentative D call: TRBD2 (5 bases). Trimming took off 0 bases at V and 6 bases at J, with 19 bases between the two ends. CDR1 is SGDLS and CDR2 is YYNGEE in the germline V gene. The CDR3 loop spans 16 amino acids. In DNA, the CDR3 is TGTGCCAGCAGCGTAGGAGGGTCCTTAATACTCAGCGAGCAGTACTTC. Its translation is CASSVGGSLILSEQYF. Full variable domain (outside the CDR3, taken from reference TRBV9 and TRBJ2-7): DSGVTQTPKHLITATGQRVTLRCSPRSGDLSVYWYQQSLDQGLQFLIQYYNGEERAKGNILERFSAQQFPDLHSELNLSSLELGDSALYFCASSVGGSLILSEQYFGPGTRLTVT.

This rearrangement joins TRBV4-1 to TRBJ1-5; D remains unclear. The CDR3 length is 13 residues. The V gene lost 1 base and the J gene lost 4 bases, with 5 bases spanning the gap. Germline CDR1 is MGHRA and CDR2 is YSYEKL. Here the CDR3 reads CASSQVPNQPQHF. The CDR3 DNA follows: TGCGCCAGCAGCCAAGTTCCGAATCAGCCCCAGCATTTT.

This chain joins TRBV7-8 and TRBJ1-2; TRBD1 matches at 8 bases. The CDR3 is 13 amino acids. The germline gives CDR1 SGHVS, CDR2 FQNEAQ. J gave up 6 bases and V 1 base, and 1 base lay outside the gene matches. CDR3 sequence reads: CASSLGQGHGYTF. The DNA of the CDR3 is TGTGCCAGCAGCTTAGGACAGGGGCATGGCTACACCTTC.

The V gene is TRBV28, the J gene TRBJ1-2; tentative D call: TRBD1 (5 bases). CDR3 size: 12 residues. V shed 6 bases and J shed 4 bases, with 9 bases lying between them. In germline, CDR1 is MDHEN, CDR2 SYDVKM. CDR3 coding DNA: TGTGCCAGCAGAGGGGCTGGCTATGGCTACACCTTC. Protein: CASRGAGYGYTF.

The chain is built from TRBV11-1 and TRBJ2-7; 9 nucleotides align to TRBD1. The CDR3 extends over 15 amino acids. From germline, CDR1 is SGHAT and CDR2 FQDESV (reference sequence). Trimming removed 3 bases from V and 0 bases from J; junction bases left unmatched: 3. CDR3 protein: CASSLGTGPSYEQYF. CDR3 sequence (DNA): TGTGCCAGCAGCTTGGGGACAGGGCCCTCCTACGAGCAGTACTTC. Together with reference TRBV11-1 and TRBJ2-7, the CDR3 gives the full variable domain: EAEVAQSPRYKITEKSQAVAFWCDPISGHATLYWYRQILGQGPELLVQFQDESVVDDSQLPKDRFSAERLKGVDSTLKIQPAELGDSAMYLCASSLGTGPSYEQYFGPGTRLTVT.

This sequence joins TRBV27 and TRBJ1-2, with D possibly matching TRBD1 (6 bases). With 6 bases removed from V and 4 bases from J, the gap between germline ends came to 12 bases. Germline loops: CDR1 MNHEY, CDR2 SMNVEV (reference sequence). There are 13 residues in the CDR3. The CDR3: CASRPGTLYGYTF. Written as DNA, the CDR3 is TGTGCCAGCAGACCCGGGACACTCTATGGCTACACCTTC.

This chain links TRBV6-1 with TRBJ1-6; 7 nucleotides agree with TRBD1. The V segment lost 2 bases and the J segment 7 bases; nucleotides outside the gene matches: 11. The germline V gene encodes CDR1 MNHNS and CDR2 SASEGT. The CDR3 length is 17 residues. The CDR3 region has the DNA TGTGCCAGCAGTGAAAGGTGGGTAGGGGGCATGAATTCACCCCTCCACTTT. As protein: CASSERWVGGMNSPLHF.

The rearrangement uses TRBV19 and TRBJ1-5; maybe TRBD1 (6 bases). The CDR3 spans 20 residues. V lost 5 bases, J lost 3 bases, and 29 bases lay in between. CDR1 is LNHDA and CDR2 is SQIVND in the germline V gene (reference sequence). CDR3 DNA sequence: TGTGCCAGTAGTGCTCATAGCTCCCGGGACAAGGGGGAACTCAATCAGCCCCAGCATTTT. Its protein product is CASSAHSSRDKGELNQPQHF.

The chain has TRBV4-1 and TRBJ2-2; 9 bases match TRBD1. The CDR3 covers 18 residues. The ends lost 1 base at V and 4 bases at J; junction bases unmatched: 10. The germline gives CDR1 MGHRA, CDR2 YSYEKL. CDR3 in amino acids: CASSQAGGQGSGTGELFF. The CDR3 region has the DNA TGCGCCAGCAGCCAAGCGGGAGGACAGGGGTCGGGCACCGGGGAGCTGTTTTTT.

This rearrangement joins TRBV28 to TRBJ1-1, with TRBD1 matching over 8 bases. Trimming took 6 bases from V and 4 from J; bases not matched to a gene: 10. Germline-derived CDR1 and CDR2 are MDHEN and SYDVKM. The CDR3 has 15 amino acids. CDR3 protein: CASRVGQGAGTEAFF. In nucleotides, the CDR3 is TGTGCCAGCAGGGTCGGGCAGGGGGCGGGCACTGAAGCTTTCTTT.

CDR3 in DNA: TGTGCCAGCTCACGCACTACTAGCGCCGGTAGGGAGACCCAGTACTTC. This sequence encodes CASSRTTSAGRETQYF. The chain combines TRBV18 with TRBJ2-5; 7 bases are shared with TRBD2. The V and J ends lost 4 bases and 5 bases, in that order; junction bases with no gene match: 13. The CDR3 is 16 amino acids. From germline, CDR1 is KGHSH and CDR2 LQKENI.

V is TRBV15 and J is TRBJ2-1, with D hard to call. This CDR3 region has 13 residues. V was shortened by 4 bases and J by 7 bases, with 11 bases between the two germline ends. Germline CDR1 is LNHNV and CDR2 is YYDKDF (reference sequence). CDR3 sequence reads: CATSTPTQNEQFF. The CDR3 bases are TGTGCCACCAGCACCCCAACCCAGAATGAGCAGTTCTTC.

This clone was observed a single time. This sequence joins TRBV23-1 and TRBJ1-5; 9 nucleotides line up with TRBD1. Being an ORF, TRBV23-1 has a function that is uncertain. The trim removed 4 bases at V and 2 bases at J, leaving 9 bases unmatched. The CDR3 runs 17 residues. For the CDR3, the DNA is TGCGCCAGCAGTCCCTTATCATGGACAGGGGGCAATCAGCCCCAGCATTTT. Amino acid sequence: CASSPLSWTGGNQPQHF.

The V call is TRBV7-9, the J call TRBJ1-2; no firm D call. Between the trimmed V and J ends, which lost 2 bases and 8 bases, there was a span of 18 bases. The CDR3 runs 15 residues. Germline V gene lookup returns CDR1 SEHNR and CDR2 FQNEAQ (reference sequence). The CDR3 coding sequence is TGTGCCAGCAGCTTATTGTTCCCAACACCCCGAGGCTACACCTTC. Amino acids: CASSLLFPTPRGYTF.

The DNA for the CDR3 is TGTGCCAGCAGCCGTGACCAGGGTTATGGCTACACCTTC. It yields the protein CASSRDQGYGYTF. The chain joins TRBV9 to TRBJ1-2; maybe TRBD1 (5 bases). From germline, CDR1 is SGDLS and CDR2 YYNGEE. This CDR3 is built from 13 residues. V dropped 4 bases and J dropped 5 bases, with 12 bases sitting between them.